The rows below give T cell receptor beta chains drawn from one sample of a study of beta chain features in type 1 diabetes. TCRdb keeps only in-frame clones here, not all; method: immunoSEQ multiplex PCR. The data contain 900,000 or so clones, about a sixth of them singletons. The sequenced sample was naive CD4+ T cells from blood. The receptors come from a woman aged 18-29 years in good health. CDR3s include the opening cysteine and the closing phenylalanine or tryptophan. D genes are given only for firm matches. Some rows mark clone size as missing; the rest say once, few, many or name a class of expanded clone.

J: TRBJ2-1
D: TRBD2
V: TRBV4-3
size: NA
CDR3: CASSQGLAGAGEQFF
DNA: TGCGCCAGCAGCCAAGGTCTAGCGGGCGCTGGTGAGCAGTTCTTC

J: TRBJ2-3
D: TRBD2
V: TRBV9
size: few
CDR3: CASSVGTLAGTDTQYF
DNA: TGTGCCAGCAGCGTAGGAACACTAGCGGGAACAGATACGCAGTATTTT

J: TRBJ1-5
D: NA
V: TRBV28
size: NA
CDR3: CAAVGTGQPQHF
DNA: TGTGCCGCCGTGGGAACTGGGCAGCCCCAGCATTTT

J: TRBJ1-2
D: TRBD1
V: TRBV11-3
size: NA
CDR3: CASSLETGDVYGYTF
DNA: TGTGCCAGCAGCTTAGAGACAGGGGACGTCTATGGCTACACCTTC

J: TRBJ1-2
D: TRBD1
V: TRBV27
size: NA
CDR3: CASSWVGTGASYGYTF
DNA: TGTGCCAGCAGTTGGGTCGGGACAGGGGCGTCTTATGGCTACACCTTC

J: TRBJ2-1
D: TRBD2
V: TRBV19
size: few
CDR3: CASTRLAGASNEQFF
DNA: TGTGCCAGCACGCGACTAGCGGGAGCCTCCAATGAGCAGTTCTTC

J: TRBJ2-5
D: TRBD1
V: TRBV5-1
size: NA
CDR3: CASSLVGQGQETQYF
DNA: TGCGCCAGCAGCTTGGTAGGACAGGGGCAAGAGACCCAGTACTTC

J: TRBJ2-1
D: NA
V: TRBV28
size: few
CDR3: CASSFGSADGSNEQFF
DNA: TGTGCCAGCAGTTTTGGGTCTGCGGACGGGTCCAATGAGCAGTTCTTC

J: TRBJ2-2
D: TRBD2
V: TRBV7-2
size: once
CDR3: CASSFLAGVAGELFF
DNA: TGTGCCAGCAGCTTTCTAGCGGGAGTTGCCGGGGAGCTGTTTTTT

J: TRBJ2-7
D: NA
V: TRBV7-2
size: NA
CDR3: CASSFRKGQYF
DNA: TGTGCCAGCAGCTTCAGAAAGGGGCAGTACTTC

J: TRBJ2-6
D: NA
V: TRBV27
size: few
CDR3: CATPPGTSGANVLTF
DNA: TGTGCCACCCCCCCGGGGACGTCTGGGGCCAACGTCCTGACTTTC

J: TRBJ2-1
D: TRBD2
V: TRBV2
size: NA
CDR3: CASSEGAGGPYEQFF
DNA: TGTGCCAGCAGTGAAGGAGCGGGAGGGCCGTATGAGCAGTTCTTC

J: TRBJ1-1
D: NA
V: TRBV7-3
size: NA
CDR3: CASSNGGVNTEAFF
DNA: TGTGCCAGCAGCAATGGAGGGGTGAACACTGAAGCTTTCTTT

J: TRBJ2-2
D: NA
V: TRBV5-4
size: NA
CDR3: CASSLDSGNTGELFF
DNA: TGTGCCAGCAGCTTGGATAGCGGGAACACCGGGGAGCTGTTTTTT

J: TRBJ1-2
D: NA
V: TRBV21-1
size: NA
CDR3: CASSNPGGESYGYTF
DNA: TGTGCCAGCAGCAATCCAGGGGGGGAAAGCTATGGCTACACCTTC

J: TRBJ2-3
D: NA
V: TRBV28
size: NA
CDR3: CASSFSTDTQYF
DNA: TGTGCCAGCAGTTTTAGCACAGATACGCAGTATTTT